What follows are 24 T cell receptor beta chains derived from one specimen sequenced in a study of shared clonotypes between healthy human individuals. Repertoires were generated with immunoSEQ multiplex PCR, while TCRdb's copy carries only in-frame clones and drops some. The sample lists around 2.1 million clones; approximately 96% were seen once. The sample taken for sequencing was naive CD4+ T cells sorted from blood. The sample's subset: CD45RA+ positively selected. The source is a man aged 18 to 30 in good health.

The chain uses TRBV5-4 and TRBJ2-6; tentatively, D is TRBD1 or TRBD2 (5 bases each). V was pared by 0 bases and J by 3 bases, with 13 bases between. CDR1 SGHNT and CDR2 YYREEE come from the germline V gene (reference sequence). The CDR3 sequence is 17 residues long. In DNA form, the CDR3 reads TGTGCCAGCAGCTTGGATTCTTGGGGGTTTGGGGCCAACGTCCTGACTTTC. Its translation is CASSLDSWGFGANVLTF.

The V call is TRBV6-5, the J call TRBJ2-7; TRBD2 agrees at 10 bases. From germline, CDR1 is MNHEY and CDR2 SVGAGI. J was trimmed by 3 bases and V by 7 bases; bases with no gene match: 3. This CDR3 has 13 amino acids. The CDR3: CASKWTSGYEQYF. The CDR3, as DNA: TGTGCCAGCAAATGGACTAGCGGCTACGAGCAGTACTTC.

J is TRBJ2-7 and V is TRBV4-2; D is undetermined. This CDR3 has 15 amino acids. Trimming shortened V by 4 bases and J by 0 bases, and 13 bases separated the two germline ends. Per germline, CDR1 LGHNA and CDR2 YNFKEQ. CDR3 sequence reads: CASSRHSLNSYEQYF. The CDR3, as DNA: TGTGCCAGCAGCCGCCACAGCCTAAACTCCTACGAGCAGTACTTC.

A remark on this clone: One junction end does not reproduce the germline sequence, and a read error may be involved. The CDR3 protein is CASSPQGGQETQYF. The DNA for the CDR3 is TGTGCTAGCAGCCCACAGGGCGGTCAAGAGACCCAGTACTTC. The chain employs TRBV7-7 and TRBJ2-5, with D possibly TRBD1 on 6 matching bases. Germline lookup yields CDR1 SSHAT and CDR2 FNYEAQ (reference sequence). CDR3 size: 14 residues. Using reference TRBV7-7 and TRBJ2-5 for the parts outside the CDR3, the full variable domain is GAGVSQSPRYKVTKRGQDVTLRCDPISSHATLYWYQQALGQGPEFLTYFNYEAQPDKSGLPSDRFSAERPEGSISTLTIQRTEQRDSAMYRCASSPQGGQETQYFGPGTRLLVL.

This chain uses TRBV11-3 with TRBJ2-5; TRBD2 aligns across 8 bases. Germline V lookup: CDR1 SGHNT, CDR2 YENEEA. V shed 5 bases, J shed 5 bases, and the junction held 7 bases outside the gene matches. The CDR3 sequence is 14 residues long. For the CDR3, the DNA is TGTGCCAGCAGCCGCGGGGGGTCCCAGGAGACCCAGTACTTC. This sequence encodes CASSRGGSQETQYF.

The chain is built from TRBV6-1 and TRBJ1-6; 10 bases line up with TRBD1. Per germline, CDR1 MNHNS and CDR2 SASEGT. After removal of 6 bases from V and 9 bases from J, the junction contained 8 bases not matched to a gene. CDR3 length equals 15 residues. CDR3 sequence: CASRLGQGVLSPLHF. The CDR3 nucleotides read TGTGCCAGCAGACTTGGACAGGGGGTCCTTTCACCCCTCCACTTT.

The V call is TRBV10-3, the J call TRBJ2-7; TRBD1 matches at 10 bases. V shed 5 bases, J shed 4 bases, and the junction held 8 bases outside the gene matches. The CDR3 is made up of 15 amino acids. The germline V gene has CDR1 ENHRY and CDR2 SYGVKD. The CDR3 sequence is CAISITGTGVYEQYF. The CDR3 nucleotides read TGTGCCATCAGTATTACCGGGACAGGGGTGTACGAGCAGTACTTC.

The genes are TRBV6-1 and TRBJ1-2; D is unresolved. This CDR3 comprises 13 residues. The V and J ends lost 4 bases and 2 bases respectively, with 8 bases between them. The germline V gene has CDR1 MNHNS and CDR2 SASEGT. Written as DNA, the CDR3 is TGTGCCAGCAGTGGTGGGAGGAACTATGGCTACACCTTC. This sequence encodes CASSGGRNYGYTF.

The CDR3, as DNA: TGCGCCAGCAGCTTTTCAAGGGCGAGGCAAGAGACCCAGTACTTC. It is translated as CASSFSRARQETQYF. The genes are TRBV5-1 and TRBJ2-5; no clear D gene. With 2 bases removed from V and 2 bases from J, the gap between germline ends came to 13 bases. Germline CDR1 reads SGHRS; CDR2 reads YFSETQ. The CDR3 consists of 15 residues.

This clone was seen a single time. The chain links TRBV5-1 to TRBJ2-5; 9 bases agree with TRBD1. Germline V gene sequence: CDR1 SGHRS, CDR2 YFSETQ. The V gene end was trimmed by 4 bases and the J gene end by 5 bases; junction bases not matched to a gene: 6. The CDR3 is made up of 14 amino acids. The CDR3 nucleotides read TGCGCCAGCAGCCTGACAGGGGGGAGGGAGACCCAGTACTTC. The encoded protein is CASSLTGGRETQYF.

Comments on this clone: Other DNA sequences in this specimen translate into the identical CDR3. V gene TRBV18 combines with J gene TRBJ2-7; 13 bases are a match to TRBD2. The J segment lost 2 bases and the V segment lost 6 bases, leaving 4 bases of the junction unmatched. The germline V gene encodes CDR1 KGHSH and CDR2 LQKENI. The CDR3 loop spans 15 amino acids. The CDR3 nucleotides read TGTGCCAGCTCGCTCGGGACTAGCGGGACCTACGAGCAGTACTTC. It translates to CASSLGTSGTYEQYF.

Comment on this clone: The sample contains more than one DNA sequence encoding this CDR3. The genes are TRBV9 and TRBJ2-5; D gene uncertain. Germline lookup yields CDR1 SGDLS and CDR2 YYNGEE. Between the trimmed V and J ends, which lost 0 bases and 0 bases, there was a span of 9 bases. CDR3 length: 15 amino acids. The CDR3: CASSVGGGNQETQYF. DNA for the CDR3: TGTGCCAGCAGCGTAGGCGGCGGTAACCAAGAGACCCAGTACTTC.

The rearrangement joins TRBV6-5 to TRBJ2-7; 8 nucleotides line up with TRBD1. The V segment lost 5 bases and the J segment 4 bases; nucleotides outside the gene matches: 7. Germline lookup yields CDR1 MNHEY and CDR2 SVGAGI. CDR3 length: 14 amino acids. The CDR3 DNA sequence: TGTGCCAGCAGTCCATACAGGGGGGCTTACGAGCAGTACTTC. Its protein is CASSPYRGAYEQYF.

The chain is built from TRBV9 and TRBJ1-2, with a possible D match to TRBD1 (6 bases). Germline CDR1 reads SGDLS; CDR2 reads YYNGEE. V was clipped by 0 bases and J by 1 base, with 13 bases between them. There are 16 residues in the CDR3. CDR3 sequence reads: CASSVAAGAHNYGYTF. The CDR3 nucleotides are TGTGCCAGCAGCGTAGCGGCAGGGGCCCATAACTATGGCTACACCTTC.

This chain's CDR3 is CAISRDTVGGYEQYF. The CDR3 region has the DNA TGTGCCATCAGCCGAGACACCGTTGGGGGCTACGAGCAGTACTTC. The V and J genes are TRBV10-3 and TRBJ2-7; D might be TRBD1 or TRBD2, each matching 5 bases. Germline V gene data show CDR1 as ENHRY and CDR2 as SYGVKD. Trimming shortened V by 6 bases and J by 3 bases, and 18 bases separated the two germline ends. CDR3 length: 15 residues.

V gene TRBV9 combines with J gene TRBJ2-2; D perhaps matches TRBD1 (5 bases). The V end lost 1 base, the J end lost 3 bases, and 7 bases lay between the germline ends. Germline V CDR1 and CDR2: SGDLS, YYNGEE. CDR3 size: 14 residues. In nucleotides, the CDR3 is TGTGCCAGCAGCGTACAGGGTGACACCGGGGAGCTGTTTTTT. Residues: CASSVQGDTGELFF. Full variable domain (outside the CDR3, taken from reference TRBV9 and TRBJ2-2): DSGVTQTPKHLITATGQRVTLRCSPRSGDLSVYWYQQSLDQGLQFLIQYYNGEERAKGNILERFSAQQFPDLHSELNLSSLELGDSALYFCASSVQGDTGELFFGEGSRLTVL.

The table lists this clone with a count of one. The chain joins TRBV2 to TRBJ1-4; 12 positions agree with TRBD1. The CDR3 is made up of 19 amino acids. Per germline, CDR1 SNHLY and CDR2 FYNNEI. The J segment lost 0 bases and the V segment lost 6 bases, leaving 11 bases of the junction unmatched. The chain's CDR3 is CASRAGTGGSAATNEKLFF. The CDR3 DNA reads as TGTGCCAGCAGAGCTGGGACAGGGGGCTCCGCAGCAACTAATGAAAAACTGTTTTTT.

This sequence joins TRBV10-3 and TRBJ2-1, with 9 nucleotides matching TRBD2. Germline lookup yields CDR1 ENHRY and CDR2 SYGVKD. The CDR3 spans 15 residues. Trimming took 3 bases from V and 7 from J; bases not matched to a gene: 7. This CDR3 reads CAISDQAGGPNEQFF. The CDR3 DNA follows: TGTGCCATCAGTGACCAGGCGGGAGGGCCGAATGAGCAGTTCTTC.

Of note for this clone: The sample carries other DNA sequences with the same CDR3. This chain uses TRBV10-3 with TRBJ1-4; D unresolved. The CDR3 consists of 11 residues. The germline V gene has CDR1 ENHRY and CDR2 SYGVKD. V was trimmed by 6 bases and J by 8 bases, leaving 7 bases between them. CDR3: CAISAGEKLFF. Written as DNA, the CDR3 is TGTGCCATCAGCGCAGGAGAAAAACTGTTTTTT.

This rearrangement joins TRBV7-2 to TRBJ2-2; 9 positions match TRBD2. The CDR3 extends over 14 amino acids. Germline CDR1 SGHTA, CDR2 FQGNSA. V trimming: 8 bases; J trimming: 8 bases; junction bases outside the gene matches: 9. CDR3: CASEPGLAGGELFF. Here the CDR3 DNA reads TGTGCCAGCGAACCGGGACTAGCCGGTGGGGAGCTGTTTTTT. Complete variable domain (other parts from reference TRBV7-2 and TRBJ2-2): GAGVSQSPSNKVTEKGKDVELRCDPISGHTALYWYRQSLGQGLEFLIYFQGNSAPDKSGLPSDRFSAERTGGSVSTLTIQRTQQEDSAVYLCASEPGLAGGELFFGEGSRLTVL.

CDR3 in amino acids: CASSSGQLYNEKLFF. The CDR3 DNA is TGTGCCAGCAGCTCCGGACAGCTTTATAATGAAAAACTGTTTTTT. J is TRBJ1-4 and V is TRBV7-9; D possibly corresponds to TRBD1 (6 bases). The ends were cut back, 4 bases at V and 4 bases at J, with 13 bases in the middle. Per germline, CDR1 SEHNR and CDR2 FQNEAQ (reference sequence). This CDR3 comprises 15 residues.

This clone was counted only a few times. The chain recombines TRBV14 with TRBJ1-1, with D unresolved. CDR3 length: 13 residues. The V gene lost 1 base and the J gene lost 8 bases, with 11 bases spanning the gap. Germline assignment: CDR1 SGHDN and CDR2 FVKESK. CDR3 residues: CASSQGLGEEAFF. The CDR3 DNA follows: TGTGCCAGCAGCCAAGGTTTGGGAGAAGAAGCTTTCTTT.

V and J are TRBV4-1 and TRBJ2-5; D tentatively reads TRBD1 or TRBD2 (5 bases each). Germline V gene sequence: CDR1 MGHRA, CDR2 YSYEKL. The germline V and J ends were trimmed by 0 bases and 0 bases, with 5 bases remaining between them. The CDR3 length is 14 residues. In DNA, the CDR3 is TGCGCCAGCAGCCAAGAGGGGGACCAAGAGACCCAGTACTTC. Its translation: CASSQEGDQETQYF.

This rearrangement joins TRBV10-3 to TRBJ2-3; weak D call: TRBD1 (6 bases). In germline, CDR1 is ENHRY, CDR2 SYGVKD. V shed 6 bases and J shed 4 bases, with 11 bases lying between them. The CDR3 runs to 13 residues. The CDR3 nucleotides are TGTGCCATCAGGGTACAGGGCCCAGATACGCAGTATTTT. This translates into CAIRVQGPDTQYF.